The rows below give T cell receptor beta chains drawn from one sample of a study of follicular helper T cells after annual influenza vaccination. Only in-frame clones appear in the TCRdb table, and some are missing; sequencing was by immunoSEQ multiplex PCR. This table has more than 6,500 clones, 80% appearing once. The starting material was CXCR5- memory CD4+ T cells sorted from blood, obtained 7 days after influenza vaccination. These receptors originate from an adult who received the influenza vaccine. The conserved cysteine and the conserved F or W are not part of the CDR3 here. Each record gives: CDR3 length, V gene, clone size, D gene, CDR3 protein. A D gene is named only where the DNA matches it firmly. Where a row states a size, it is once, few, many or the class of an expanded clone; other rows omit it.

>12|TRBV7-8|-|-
ASSPLGLRGTQY
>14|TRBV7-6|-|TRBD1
ASSSYRQGRGEKLF
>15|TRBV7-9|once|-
ASSSPRNRGPPYEQY
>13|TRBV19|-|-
ASSISGAGTGELF
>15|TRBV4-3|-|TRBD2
ASSQNTPGLKTDTQY
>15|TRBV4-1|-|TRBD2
ASSQDALAGVRGTQY
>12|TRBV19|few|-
ATRTVNSNQPQH
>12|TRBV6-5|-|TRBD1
ASGQGAAGNTIY
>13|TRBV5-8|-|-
ASSPETGVSYGYT
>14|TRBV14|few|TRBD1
ASSQIRGQSSYEQY
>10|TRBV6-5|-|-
ASSANSYEQY
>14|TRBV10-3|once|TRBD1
AISEGQGARYYGYT
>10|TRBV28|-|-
ASQSSPYEQY
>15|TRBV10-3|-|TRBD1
AIGTGGLRPMNTEAF
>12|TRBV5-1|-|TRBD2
ASSPGTGGNEQF
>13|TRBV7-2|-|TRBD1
ASSSSGQGPYGYT
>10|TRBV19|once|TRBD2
ASRRGADIQY
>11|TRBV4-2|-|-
ASSQDLLYEQY
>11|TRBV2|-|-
ASSEVEGSPLH
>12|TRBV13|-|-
ASTNWGRAYEQY
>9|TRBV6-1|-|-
AIQGPGELF
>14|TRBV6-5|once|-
ASSYSGSLAKNIQY
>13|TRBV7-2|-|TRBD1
ASSPGQLAKNIQY
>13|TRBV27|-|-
ASGPFGAANEKLF
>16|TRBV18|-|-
ASSRSLGGQVSQYEQY
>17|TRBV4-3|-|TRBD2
ASSHYEALAGGPVGELF
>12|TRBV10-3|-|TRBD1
AISDQGAAGELF
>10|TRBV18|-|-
ASSPAVLGQF
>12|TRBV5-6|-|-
ASSIADIQETQY
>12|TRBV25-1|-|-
ASSELGSTYEQY
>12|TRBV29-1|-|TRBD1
SVDDRGVSYGYT
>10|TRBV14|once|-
ASSQITDTQY
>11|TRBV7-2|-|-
ASSLRGKGEAF
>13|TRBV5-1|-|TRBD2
ASRYFSGVADTQY
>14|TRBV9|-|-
ASSETGTVFLETQY
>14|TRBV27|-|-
ASSLKVSGGFAEAF
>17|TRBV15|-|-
ATSRDIRRQGLAKNIQY